The following is a T cell receptor beta chain sequence with its context. Its antigen is unknown. These data belong to a study of cytomegalovirus exposure and HLA in healthy donors. Whole-study findings and limits: Later work associated more than 15,000 TCR beta sequences with HLA alleles at 0.05 false discovery rate. In vitro confirmation showed three CMV-associated chains to be CMV antigen specific. With high specificity and sensitivity, the classifier reportedly diagnosed cytomegalovirus status. Among CMV-associated TCR beta chains, most appeared HLA-restricted in a later analysis.

The germline V gene encodes CDR1 SGHDT and CDR2 YYEEEE. Trimming took off 2 bases at V and 17 bases at J, with 16 bases between the two ends. The CDR3 is 12 amino acids. Researchers ran the PCR with 60 Vbeta and 13 Jbeta primers. Sequenced by immunoSEQ multiplex PCR; TCRdb stores in-frame clones only, minus some. This table holds about 93,000 clones, less than 80% found once. Sequences were obtained from PBMCs. The J gene is TRBJ1-4, the V gene TRBV5-6, with TRBD1 as a possible D gene (5 bases). The sequence came from a woman aged 40 to 50 in good health and CMV-seronegative. The CDR3 spells CASSFPGREFFF. The CDR3 bases are TGTGCCAGCAGCTTCCCAGGGAGGGAATTTTTTTTT. Filled out from reference TRBV5-6 and TRBJ1-4, the complete variable domain reads DAGVTQSPTHLIKTRGQQVTLRCSPKSGHDTVSWYQQALGQGPQFIFQYYEEEERQRGNFPDRFSGHQFPNYSSELNVNALLLGDSALYLCASSFPGREFFFGSGTQLSVL.